Sequencing of this T cell receptor beta chain was carried out in a study of blood T cells in healthy people across ages. Study findings and constraints: Diversity was higher, and naive CD4+ cells more numerous, in long-lived donors than in aged donors.

Each sample yielded at least 6 million isolated PBMCs. Samples each yielded at least 5 micrograms of total RNA. Through a sample-barcoded 5' primer and a J-beta primer mix, a second PCR was run for roughly 7 to 11 cycles. Carrying 12 random nucleotides, a template-switch adaptor labeled each individual cDNA molecule. Each CDR3 protein gets one entry after TCRdb re-called the 5' RACE reads with MiXCR. The table records fewer than 1.5 million distinct CDR3 sequences, approximately 40% of them present only once. V gave up 5 bases and J gave up 3 bases; unmatched junction bases: 7. The CDR3 covers 15 residues. Per the germline V gene, CDR1 is MGHRA and CDR2 is YSYEKL. This clonotype showed up just a few times. Its target is unknown.

The sample comprised blood. V and J are TRBV4-1 and TRBJ2-1; TRBD2 aligns across 7 bases. This TCR was sampled from a young woman in good health. In DNA form, the CDR3 reads TGCGCCAGCAGCGCTTACGGCGGGAGCTACAATGAGCAGTTCTTC. It codes for CASSAYGGSYNEQFF.